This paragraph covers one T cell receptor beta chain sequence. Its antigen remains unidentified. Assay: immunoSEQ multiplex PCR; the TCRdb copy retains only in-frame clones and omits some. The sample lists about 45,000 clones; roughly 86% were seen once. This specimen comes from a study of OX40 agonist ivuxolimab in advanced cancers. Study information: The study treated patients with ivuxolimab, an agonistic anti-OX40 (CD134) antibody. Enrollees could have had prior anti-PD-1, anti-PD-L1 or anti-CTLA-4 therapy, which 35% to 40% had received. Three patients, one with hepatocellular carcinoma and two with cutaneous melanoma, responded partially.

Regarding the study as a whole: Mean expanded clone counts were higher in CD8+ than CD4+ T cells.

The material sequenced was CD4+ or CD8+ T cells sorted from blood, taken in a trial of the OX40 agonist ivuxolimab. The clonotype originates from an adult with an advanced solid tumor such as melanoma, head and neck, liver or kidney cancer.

The CDR3 region has the DNA TGTGCCAGCAGCCTTTCGTACGAGCAGTACTTC. Residues: CASSLSYEQYF. The chain combines TRBV14 with TRBJ2-7; D unresolved. Germline V lookup: CDR1 SGHDN, CDR2 FVKESK. CDR3 length: 11 residues. Trimming pared 4 bases from V and 4 bases from J, leaving 5 bases between. The full variable domain, completed using reference TRBV14 and TRBJ2-7, is EAGVTQFPSHSVIEKGQTVTLRCDPISGHDNLYWYRRVMGKEIKFLLHFVKESKQDESGMPNNRFLAERTGGTYSTLKVQPAELEDSGVYFCASSLSYEQYFGPGTRLTVT.